The 14 T cell receptor beta chains presented below share a single source sample, sequenced in a study of T cell clonality in common variable immunodeficiency. The repertoire was sequenced with immunoSEQ multiplex PCR; TCRdb's copy has only in-frame clones and lacks some. The sample includes under 45,000 clones, none of them occurring once. The sample consisted of peripheral blood mononuclear cells. All receptors derive from a person aged 18-70 years in good health.

To note about this clone: The read ends 3 residues before the CDR3 terminus; that terminus is restored from the germline J gene. The V gene is TRBV19, the J gene TRBJ2-7; 8 bases align to TRBD1. Germline CDR1 LNHDA, CDR2 SQIVND (reference sequence). Unmatched junction bases numbered 4, after V lost 6 bases and J lost 6 bases. This CDR3 is built from 12 residues. CDR3 protein: CASSRTGIEQYF. The part of the CDR3 DNA that was read is TGTGCCAGTAGCAGGACAGGGATCGAG.

At least ten counts were recorded for this clone. The read terminates 3 residues before the CDR3 end, so the remaining end is supplied by the germline J gene. V and J are TRBV28 and TRBJ2-1; 10 bases agree with TRBD2. The length of the CDR3 is 15 residues. V was clipped by 1 base and J by 6 bases; unmatched bases: 3. Germline CDR1 MDHEN, CDR2 SYDVKM. This chain's CDR3 is CASSLSASGSNEQFF. The DNA read from the CDR3 is TGTGCCAGCAGTTTATCGGCTAGCGGGAGCAATGAG.

Notes on this clone: The read gets to within 3 residues of the CDR3 end, and the germline J gene fills in the rest. V gene TRBV7-9 combines with J gene TRBJ1-5; D remains unclear. Germline lookup yields CDR1 SEHNR and CDR2 FQNEAQ (reference sequence). Trimming took 2 bases from V and 7 from J, leaving 9 bases between them. This CDR3 is 13 amino acids long. The CDR3 here is CASSLSLGQPQHF. The CDR3 bases that were read are TGTGCCAGCAGCTTATCGCTAGGCCAGCCC. Full variable domain (rest looked up from reference TRBV7-9 and TRBJ1-5): DTGVSQNPRHKITKRGQNVTFRCDPISEHNRLYWYRQTLGQGPEFLTYFQNEAQLEKSRLLSDRFSAERPKGSFSTLEIQRTEQGDSAMYLCASSLSLGQPQHFGDGTRLSIL.

This clone has at least ten counts. The read ends 3 residues shy of where the CDR3 ends; the end is completed using the germline J gene. V usage is TRBV5-1 and J usage is TRBJ2-3; D might be TRBD1 (6 bases). CDR3 length equals 15 residues. Germline values: CDR1 SGHRS, CDR2 YFSETQ. CDR3: CASGRSGQGQETQYF. The sequenced CDR3 bases are TGCGCCAGCGGGAGATCGGGGCAGGGACAAGAGACG.

With regard to this clone: The read ends 3 residues early relative to the CDR3; the germline J gene fills the gap. The chain recombines TRBV11-2 with TRBJ1-4, with 8 bases fitting TRBD1. Looked up from germline, CDR1 is SGHAT and CDR2 is FQNNGV. Germline trimming cut 5 bases from V and 6 bases from J; bases unmatched to any gene: 8. The CDR3 totals 15 residues. The part of the CDR3 DNA that was read is TGTGCCAGCAGCCGGACAGGGCATCAGGATGAAAAA. This encodes CASSRTGHQDEK. The whole CDR3 protein is CASSRTGHQDEKLFF.

This clone came up many times. Read coverage stops 3 residues before the CDR3 terminus; the germline J gene supplies the remainder. This chain links TRBV2 with TRBJ1-2; D uncertain. The V gene lost 3 bases and the J gene lost 7 bases, with 9 bases spanning the gap. CDR1 SNHLY and CDR2 FYNNEI come from the germline V gene. The CDR3 runs 12 residues. CDR3 loop: CASSDRFRGYTF. CDR3 bases read: TGTGCCAGCAGTGACAGGTTTCGTGGC.

This clone has at least ten counts. The sequenced fragment ends 3 residues before the CDR3 boundary, so the rest is inferred from the germline J gene. The chain uses TRBV20-1 and TRBJ2-7, with 12 nucleotides matching TRBD2. The CDR3 runs 14 residues. Germline V lookup: CDR1 DFQATT, CDR2 SNEGSKA (reference sequence). With 6 bases clipped from V and 4 bases from J, the junction kept 7 bases outside the gene matches. The CDR3: CSAQRTSGVYEQYF. CDR3 DNA, as far as it was read: TGCAGTGCCCAACGGACTAGCGGGGTTTACGAG.

This clone was counted ten times or more. The CDR3 end lies 3 residues beyond the end of the read and is filled in from the germline J gene. This rearrangement joins TRBV4-1 to TRBJ2-1; 10 bases are shared with TRBD2. The CDR3 is 15 residues long. Trimming cost V 4 bases and J 5 bases; bases outside gene matches: 5. Germline V CDR1 and CDR2: MGHRA, YSYEKL. The CDR3 is CASSPERGGHNEQFF. Partial CDR3 DNA: TGCGCCAGCAGCCCGGAGCGGGGGGGCCACAATGAG.

In this sample, this clone turned up many times. The CDR3 end is not reached by the read, which stops 3 residues before it; the germline J gene fills it in. This chain connects TRBV19 to TRBJ2-2; D is undetermined. Per germline, CDR1 LNHDA and CDR2 SQIVND (reference sequence). Trimming cost V 9 bases and J 4 bases, with 15 bases left between them. The length of the CDR3 is 14 residues. The part of the CDR3 DNA that was read is TGTGCCAGCCGATATTTAGGGCGCACCGGGGAG. It yields the protein CASRYLGRTGE. The CDR3, in full, reads CASRYLGRTGELFF.

This clone was observed at least ten times. The read ends 3 residues early relative to the CDR3; the germline J gene fills the gap. The rearrangement joins TRBV19 to TRBJ1-4; 9 positions agree with TRBD1. Unmatched junction bases numbered 8, after V lost 1 base and J lost 8 bases. The CDR3 loop spans 16 amino acids. Germline-derived CDR1 and CDR2 are LNHDA and SQIVND (reference sequence). The covered CDR3 bases are TGTGCCAGTAGTATAGTACCGGGACAGGGCTCCGAAAAA. Translating it yields CASSIVPGQGSEK. In full, the CDR3 reads CASSIVPGQGSEKLFF.

This clone was seen ten or more times. The CDR3 end is not reached by the read, which stops 3 residues before it; the germline J gene fills it in. V and J are TRBV7-3 and TRBJ2-3; 7 bases are a match to TRBD2. CDR1 SGHTA and CDR2 FQGTGA come from the germline V gene. The CDR3 spans 14 residues. The CDR3 is CASSWGGLQETQYF. The CDR3 DNA, read in part, is TGTGCCAGCAGCTGGGGGGGTCTCCAAGAGACG.

Worth noting for this clone: The read ends 3 residues shy of where the CDR3 ends; the end is completed using the germline J gene. The gene calls are TRBV5-1 and TRBJ1-2; D ambiguous. Germline CDR1 reads SGHRS; CDR2 reads YFSETQ. The CDR3 has 13 amino acids. CDR3 in amino acids: CASSLAIGRRYTF. CDR3 DNA, as far as it was read: TGCGCCAGCAGCTTGGCCATAGGGCGCCGC. The full variable domain, completed using reference TRBV5-1 and TRBJ1-2, is KAGVTQTPRYLIKTRGQQVTLSCSPISGHRSVSWYQQTPGQGLQFLFEYFSETQRNKGNFPGRFSGRQFSNSRSEMNVSTLELGDSALYLCASSLAIGRRYTFGSGTRLTVV.

This clone occurred many times. The DNA ends 3 residues before the CDR3 does, and the rest of the CDR3 is filled in from the germline J gene. The chain links TRBV18 to TRBJ2-3; 12 bases match TRBD2. CDR3 length equals 15 residues. The germline CDR1 and CDR2 sequences are KGHSH and LQKENI. The sequenced CDR3 bases are TGTGCCAGCTCCCCTAGCGGGGGGGCTCAAGAGACG. Its translation is CASSPSGGAQET. The CDR3 in its entirety is CASSPSGGAQETQYF.

This clone occurred a few times. CDR3 bases read: TGTGCCAGCAGCTTACGACAGGCTGGGGAGACC. Protein: CASSLRQAGET. The whole CDR3 protein reads CASSLRQAGETQYF. This chain connects TRBV7-9 to TRBJ2-5; TRBD1 is a possible D gene (6 bases). The CDR3 end is not reached by the read, which stops 3 residues before it; the germline J gene fills it in. The CDR3 contains 14 residues. Trimming removed 2 bases from V and 5 bases from J, with 12 bases in between. Germline V gene data show CDR1 as SEHNR and CDR2 as FQNEAQ (reference sequence). Variable domain in full (rest from reference TRBV7-9 and TRBJ2-5): DTGVSQNPRHKITKRGQNVTFRCDPISEHNRLYWYRQTLGQGPEFLTYFQNEAQLEKSRLLSDRFSAERPKGSFSTLEIQRTEQGDSAMYLCASSLRQAGETQYFGPGTRLLVL.